This entry describes one T cell receptor (beta chain). Its target is not known. This sample stems from a study of T cells in localized non-small cell lung cancer. Study-wide findings and caveats: Uninvolved adjacent lung had higher T cell clonality than tumor and all other tissues. Heterogeneity stays possible, as sequencing covered only one tumor region. Within adjacent lung there appeared a median around 57 of the top 100 tumor clones. A raised T cell density in blood coincided with lengthier overall survival.

Using immunoSEQ multiplex PCR, the repertoire was profiled, and TCRdb retains in-frame clones only, with some absent. Of tens of thousands of clones in the sample, more than 75% were seen once. The TCR comes from a woman aged 40-75 years with stage II squamous cell lung carcinoma. Sequenced material: PBMCs, taken before any cancer treatment.

This CDR3 is CASSVQGAQGHTEAFF. Written as DNA, the CDR3 is TGTGCCAGCAGCGTACAGGGGGCTCAGGGTCACACTGAAGCTTTCTTT. The chain employs TRBV21-1 and TRBJ1-1; the table names TRBD1, a call not compared with the DNA. TRBV21-1 is reported as a pseudogene. The CDR3 loop spans 16 amino acids.